These 20 T cell receptor beta chains share one sample of origin, sequenced in a study of identifying expanded T cells in peripheral blood. TCRdb's table, derived via immunoSEQ multiplex PCR, lists solely in-frame clones and lacks some. The sample has around 100,000 clones; 88% are singletons. Sequenced sample: blood. Receptors were obtained from a person between 18 and 75 years old in good health.

The rearrangement uses TRBV5-5 and TRBJ2-7; 8 nucleotides align to TRBD1. The V segment lost 3 bases and the J segment 4 bases; nucleotides outside the gene matches: 6. CDR3 size: 14 residues. Germline CDR1 SGHKS, CDR2 YYEKEE (reference sequence). The CDR3 DNA reads as TGTGCCAGCAGCTCACAGGGGGGTGGTTACGAGCAGTACTTC. Translation: CASSSQGGGYEQYF.

The rearrangement uses TRBV19 and TRBJ1-4; the D gene is possibly TRBD1 (5 bases). Germline CDR1 reads LNHDA; CDR2 reads SQIVND (reference sequence). V lost 1 base to trimming and J lost 5 bases, with 14 bases between them. CDR3 size: 16 residues. This CDR3 reads CASSIGLRGGNEKLFF. CDR3 nucleotide sequence: TGTGCCAGTAGTATAGGCCTCCGGGGGGGAAATGAAAAACTGTTTTTT.

This rearrangement joins TRBV18 to TRBJ2-7, with 7 bases lining up with TRBD1. J gave up 6 bases and V 5 bases, and 10 bases lay outside the gene matches. CDR1 and CDR2 from the germline V gene are KGHSH and LQKENI. The CDR3 covers 14 residues. In DNA, the CDR3 is TGTGCCAGCTCAATCAGGGGGTCCCCTGGCGAGCAGTACTTC. It is translated as CASSIRGSPGEQYF.

J is TRBJ1-2 and V is TRBV28; 7 bases align to TRBD1. Germline V CDR1 and CDR2: MDHEN, SYDVKM. V dropped 4 bases and J dropped 3; count of bases not matched to a gene: 5. The CDR3 has 14 residues. The CDR3 loop reads CASSSRQGHYGYTF. CDR3 nucleotides: TGTGCCAGCAGTTCCCGACAGGGCCACTATGGCTACACCTTC.

This chain connects TRBV10-3 to TRBJ1-2, with D uncertain. The CDR3 is made up of 14 amino acids. Trimming left V 4 bases short and J 4 bases short, with 13 bases between. Germline V gene lookup returns CDR1 ENHRY and CDR2 SYGVKD. The CDR3 here is CAISVGEGLYGYTF. The DNA for the CDR3 is TGTGCCATCAGTGTTGGGGAGGGCCTCTATGGCTACACCTTC.

This chain links TRBV4-1 with TRBJ1-1, with D uncertain. The CDR3 sequence is 15 residues long. The V gene lost 4 bases and the J gene lost 1 base, with 13 bases spanning the gap. The V gene's germline CDR1 is MGHRA and CDR2 YSYEKL. The CDR3 region is CASSLTPTENTEAFF. In nucleotides, the CDR3 is TGCGCCAGCAGCCTCACCCCGACTGAGAACACTGAAGCTTTCTTT.

The CDR3: CASSLPTSGAGGGNEQFF. The CDR3 DNA reads as TGTGCCAGCAGCTTACCGACTTCCGGGGCGGGAGGAGGGAATGAGCAGTTCTTC. This rearrangement joins TRBV7-9 to TRBJ2-1; 8 nucleotides agree with TRBD2. V lost 2 bases and J lost 7; bases outside the gene matches: 16. Germline-derived CDR1 and CDR2 are SEHNR and FQNEAQ (reference sequence). This CDR3 has 18 residues.

The chain couples TRBV5-6 to TRBJ2-7, with D unresolved. Per germline, CDR1 SGHDT and CDR2 YYEEEE. V was trimmed by 3 bases and J by 2 bases, leaving 9 bases between them. The CDR3 has 13 amino acids. CDR3 bases: TGTGCCAGCAGCTATAGACGGACCTACGAGCAGTACTTC. Translation gives CASSYRRTYEQYF.

The chain is built from TRBV2 and TRBJ2-6; 7 nucleotides match TRBD1. Germline CDR1 and CDR2: SNHLY and FYNNEI. This CDR3 is 14 amino acids long. V shed 10 bases, J shed 0 bases, and the junction held 3 bases outside the gene matches. The CDR3 DNA is TGTGCCACCACAGGGGTCTCTGGGGCCAACGTCCTGACTTTC. Its translation is CATTGVSGANVLTF.

This clone turned up a few times. The V and J genes are TRBV30 and TRBJ1-2, with D perhaps matching TRBD1 (5 bases). The CDR3 extends over 14 amino acids. Trimming took off 3 bases at V and 6 bases at J, with 17 bases between the two ends. CDR1 and CDR2 (germline): GTSNPN, SVGIG (reference sequence). CDR3 sequence reads: CAWRYRWGGNGYTF. CDR3 sequence (DNA): TGTGCCTGGAGGTACAGGTGGGGAGGGAATGGCTACACCTTC.

The chain joins TRBV7-9 to TRBJ2-3, with 7 positions matching TRBD2. Per germline, CDR1 SEHNR and CDR2 FQNEAQ (reference sequence). The CDR3 runs 14 residues. The V gene end was trimmed by 7 bases and the J gene end by 6 bases; junction bases not matched to a gene: 10. As DNA, the CDR3 is TGTGCCAGCACCTCAGGCGGGAGAGGGGATACGCAGTATTTT. This codes for CASTSGGRGDTQYF. The complete variable domain, with remaining parts taken from reference TRBV7-9 and TRBJ2-3, reads DTGVSQNPRHKITKRGQNVTFRCDPISEHNRLYWYRQTLGQGPEFLTYFQNEAQLEKSRLLSDRFSAERPKGSFSTLEIQRTEQGDSAMYLCASTSGGRGDTQYFGPGTRLTVL.

The rearrangement links TRBV7-6 to TRBJ2-5; the match to TRBD2 covers 13 bases. V lost 0 bases and J lost 6; bases outside the gene matches: 16. CDR3 length equals 20 residues. Germline V lookup: CDR1 SGHVS, CDR2 FNYEAQ. CDR3 in DNA: TGTGCCAGCAGCTTAGCTTTCTTTACTAGCGGGAGGGGTGATGATCAGACCCAGTACTTC. Translating it yields CASSLAFFTSGRGDDQTQYF.

This clone has just one count. The J gene is TRBJ1-1, the V gene TRBV19; tentative D call: TRBD1 (6 bases). Trimming cost V 4 bases and J 0 bases, with 9 bases left between them. Germline CDR1 is LNHDA and CDR2 is SQIVND (reference sequence). CDR3 size: 14 residues. The CDR3 reads CASSKGHMNTEAFF. The CDR3 DNA follows: TGTGCCAGTAGTAAGGGACATATGAACACTGAAGCTTTCTTT. The full variable domain, with the rest looked up from reference TRBV19 and TRBJ1-1, is DGGITQSPKYLFRKEGQNVTLSCEQNLNHDAMYWYRQDPGQGLRLIYYSQIVNDFQKGDIAEGYSVSREKKESFPLTVTSAQKNPTAFYLCASSKGHMNTEAFFGQGTRLTVV.

DNA of the CDR3: TGTGCCAGCAGCCCCCAATTGCGGACTCTAGCCAAAAACATTCAGTACTTC. This sequence encodes CASSPQLRTLAKNIQYF. The chain employs TRBV5-5 and TRBJ2-4; tentatively, D is TRBD2 (5 bases). CDR3 length: 17 residues. Per the germline V gene, CDR1 is SGHKS and CDR2 is YYEKEE (reference sequence). V shed 4 bases and J shed 0 bases, with 17 bases lying between them.

The J gene is TRBJ2-1, the V gene TRBV7-9; D is uncertain. Per the germline V gene, CDR1 is SEHNR and CDR2 is FQNEAQ (reference sequence). The CDR3 runs to 17 residues. Trimming took off 3 bases at V and 0 bases at J, with 15 bases between the two ends. The CDR3 here is CASSFRSTSVSYNEQFF. CDR3 nucleotides: TGTGCCAGCAGCTTCAGATCTACGTCTGTCTCCTACAATGAGCAGTTCTTC.

This chain connects TRBV6-1 to TRBJ1-6; 8 bases match TRBD1. The CDR3 is 17 amino acids. Germline V gene data show CDR1 as MNHNS and CDR2 as SASEGT. Trimming at V came to 4 bases and at J to 5 bases, leaving 10 bases not matched to a gene. The CDR3 is CASSATGTGGDNSPLHF. CDR3 in DNA: TGTGCCAGCAGTGCCACCGGGACAGGTGGTGATAATTCACCCCTCCACTTT.

The CDR3 reads CASKRAEEDYGYTF. The DNA for the CDR3 is TGTGCCAGTAAGCGGGCCGAGGAGGACTATGGCTACACCTTC. The J gene is TRBJ1-2, the V gene TRBV7-9; D uncertain. In germline, CDR1 is SEHNR, CDR2 FQNEAQ (reference sequence). Trimming took 9 bases from V and 3 from J, leaving 17 bases between them. The CDR3 length is 14 residues.

The chain uses TRBV6-1 and TRBJ2-7; unclear D gene. Deletions cut 0 bases from V and 0 bases from J, with 18 bases between. This CDR3 has 18 residues. Germline lookup yields CDR1 MNHNS and CDR2 SASEGT. DNA for the CDR3: TGTGCCAGCAGTGAAGCGCTTCCTCAGGTCGGTCTCTCCTACGAGCAGTACTTC. It translates to CASSEALPQVGLSYEQYF.

The chain has TRBV6-5 and TRBJ1-2, with a tentative D call TRBD1 (6 bases). V gave up 2 bases and J gave up 0 bases, with 10 bases separating them. This CDR3 has 15 amino acids. Germline-derived CDR1 and CDR2 are MNHEY and SVGAGI. The chain's CDR3 is CASSYPRGANYGYTF. The CDR3 region has the DNA TGTGCCAGCAGTTACCCTAGGGGGGCTAACTATGGCTACACCTTC.

The genes are TRBV5-1 and TRBJ2-1; D may be TRBD1 or TRBD2 (5 bases each). CDR1 SGHRS and CDR2 YFSETQ come from the germline V gene. The CDR3 consists of 13 residues. V was trimmed by 4 bases and J by 6 bases, leaving 11 bases between them. CDR3 residues: CASSLGTVNEQFF. The CDR3 nucleotides read TGCGCCAGCAGCCTCGGGACCGTCAATGAGCAGTTCTTC. Full variable domain (missing parts from reference TRBV5-1 and TRBJ2-1): KAGVTQTPRYLIKTRGQQVTLSCSPISGHRSVSWYQQTPGQGLQFLFEYFSETQRNKGNFPGRFSGRQFSNSRSEMNVSTLELGDSALYLCASSLGTVNEQFFGPGTRLTVL.